This TCR beta chain emerged from a study of radiation and T cells in renal cell carcinoma. TCRdb's copy holds only in-frame clones and misses some; the assay was immunoSEQ multiplex PCR. This repertoire shows over 30,000 clones, 81% found once; its top ten account for 25% to 40%. Time point of the sample: blood 4 weeks post-SBRT, at nephrectomy. The treatment: 15 Gy SBRT to primary tumor, nephrectomy 4 weeks later. This CDR3 has 15 amino acids. V lost 1 base, J lost 6 bases, and 4 bases stayed unmatched. Germline values: CDR1 LNHDA, CDR2 SQIVND (reference sequence). V gene TRBV19 combines with J gene TRBJ1-5; 9 nucleotides line up with TRBD1. This receptor was taken from a man aged 55 to 70 with renal cell carcinoma. The sequences come from blood, collected from a patient whose treatment included radiotherapy and nephrectomy. CDR3 bases: TGTGCCAGTAGTATAGTGGGACAGGGTGGTCAGCCCCAGCATTTT. Amino acid sequence: CASSIVGQGGQPQHF.